The rows below give T cell receptor beta chains drawn from one sample of a study of post-analysis software for immune sequencing data. TCRdb processed the PCR reads anew with MiXCR; each CDR3 protein has one entry. The sample includes roughly 670,000 distinct CDR3 sequences, about 60% of them seen just once. The sample was blood. The receptors stem from a girl aged 2 to 9 with multiple sclerosis. Each CDR3 is given with its conserved first and last residue. The D gene is left open where the match is weak. Clone size, where shown, is once, few, many, or a class for clones that have expanded.

d_gene	abundance	v_gene	j_gene	CDR3aa	CDR3nt
TRBD2	-	TRBV5-5	TRBJ2-5	CASSFSGGFEETQYF	TGTGCCAGCAGCTTTAGCGGGGGGTTTGAAGAGACCCAGTACTTC
-	-	TRBV6-5	TRBJ2-7	CASSYLTGTASYEQYF	TGTGCCAGCAGTTACCTGACCGGGACGGCCTCCTACGAGCAGTACTTC
TRBD1	-	TRBV4-3	TRBJ1-2	CASSQVKGAEEGYTF	TGCGCCAGCAGCCAAGTCAAGGGGGCTGAGGAGGGCTACACCTTC
-	once	TRBV21-1	TRBJ1-1	CASSKEEGGLNTEAFF	TGTGCCAGCAGCAAAGAAGAGGGGGGGCTGAACACTGAAGCTTTCTTT
-	-	TRBV20-1	TRBJ2-7	CSARSYLTETYEQYF	TGCAGTGCTAGATCCTACCTGACAGAGACCTACGAGCAGTACTTC
TRBD1	-	TRBV6-6	TRBJ1-5	CASRGQGNNQPQHF	TGTGCCAGCAGGGGACAGGGGAATAATCAGCCCCAGCATTTT
TRBD1	once	TRBV6-6	TRBJ1-1	CASSYSTGLLNTEAFF	TGTGCCAGCAGTTACTCGACAGGGCTGCTGAACACTGAAGCTTTCTTT
-	-	TRBV7-2	TRBJ1-2	CASSLGPRERAGYTF	TGTGCCAGCAGCTTAGGACCCAGGGAAAGAGCTGGCTACACCTTC
TRBD1	few	TRBV6-5	TRBJ2-1	CASSTPGQGAGEQFF	TGTGCCAGCAGTACGCCGGGACAGGGGGCGGGTGAGCAGTTCTTC
TRBD1	-	TRBV28	TRBJ2-5	CASSISFGTAQETQYF	TGTGCCAGCAGTATCTCTTTTGGGACAGCACAAGAGACCCAGTACTTC
-	few	TRBV6-1	TRBJ1-4	CASSDRNEKLFF	TGTGCCAGCAGTGACAGGAATGAAAAACTGTTTTTT
TRBD2	few	TRBV20-1	TRBJ2-1	CSAIPAGLTYNEQFF	TGCAGTGCTATACCCGCGGGACTAACGTACAATGAGCAGTTCTTC
TRBD2	-	TRBV11-2	TRBJ2-5	CASSSAGVAQETQYF	TGTGCCAGCAGCTCAGCGGGGGTCGCCCAAGAGACCCAGTACTTC
-	-	TRBV5-1	TRBJ2-7	CASSLFREPSVREQYF	TGCGCCAGCAGCTTGTTTAGAGAACCGTCGGTCCGCGAGCAGTACTTC
-	-	TRBV29-1	TRBJ2-6	CSVEGAGANVLTF	TGCAGCGTTGAAGGGGCCGGGGCCAACGTCCTGACTTTC
TRBD1	-	TRBV27	TRBJ1-5	CASSSWGGQGYNQPQHF	TGTGCCAGTTCTTCCTGGGGGGGACAGGGCTACAATCAGCCCCAGCATTTT